The entry that follows covers one T cell receptor beta chain sequence. Its cognate antigen is unknown. The data belong to a study of T cell clonotyping in hematopoietic cell transplantation. The CDR3 length is 15 residues. Germline loops: CDR1 LGHNA, CDR2 YSLEER. The ends lost 1 base at V and 3 bases at J; junction bases unmatched: 4. Overall study results and limits: Recipient TCR diversity dropped after transplant; expanded clonotypes rose from day 30 to 180.

TCRdb keeps only in-frame clones here, not all; method: immunoSEQ multiplex PCR. The profile shows more than 9,500 clones, approximately 65% of them singletons. Sequencing was performed on peripheral blood mononuclear cells, taken 180 days after allogeneic stem cell transplant. The origin of this receptor is a male patient between 60 and 69 years old who had an allogeneic stem cell transplant from an unrelated donor, so the T cells may come from the graft donor. Some clones in this sample may be carry-over from other donors' samples. V and J are TRBV4-3 and TRBJ2-7; 9 bases map to TRBD1. The CDR3 reads CASSQAPGQGYEQYF. The CDR3 coding sequence is TGCGCCAGCAGCCAAGCGCCGGGACAGGGCTACGAGCAGTACTTC.